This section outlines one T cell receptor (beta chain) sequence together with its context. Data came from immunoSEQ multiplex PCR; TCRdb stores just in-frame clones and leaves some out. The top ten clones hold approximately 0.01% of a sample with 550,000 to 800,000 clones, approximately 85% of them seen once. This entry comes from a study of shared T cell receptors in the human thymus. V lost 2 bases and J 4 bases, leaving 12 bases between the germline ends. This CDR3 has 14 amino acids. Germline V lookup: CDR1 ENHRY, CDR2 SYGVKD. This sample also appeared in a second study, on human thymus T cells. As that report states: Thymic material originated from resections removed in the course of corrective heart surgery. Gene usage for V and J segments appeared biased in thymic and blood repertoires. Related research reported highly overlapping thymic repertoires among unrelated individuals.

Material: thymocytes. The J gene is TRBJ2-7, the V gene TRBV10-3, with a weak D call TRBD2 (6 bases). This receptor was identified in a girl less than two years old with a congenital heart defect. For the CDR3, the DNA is TGTGCCATCAGTGAGGCGGGAACGGGGTACGAGCAGTACTTC. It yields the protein CAISEAGTGYEQYF.